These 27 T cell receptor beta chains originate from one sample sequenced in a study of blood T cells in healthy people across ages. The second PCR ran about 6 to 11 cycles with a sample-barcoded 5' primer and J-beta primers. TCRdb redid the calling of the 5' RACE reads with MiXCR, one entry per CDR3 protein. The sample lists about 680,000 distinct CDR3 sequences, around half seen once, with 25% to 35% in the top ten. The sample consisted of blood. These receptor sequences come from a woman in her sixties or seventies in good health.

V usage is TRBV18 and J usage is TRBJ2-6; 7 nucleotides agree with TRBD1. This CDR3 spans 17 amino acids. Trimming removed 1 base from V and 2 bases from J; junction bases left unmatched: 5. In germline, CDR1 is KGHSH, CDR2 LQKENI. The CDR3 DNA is TGTGCCAGCTCACCACAGGGGGCGCTGACTGGGGCCAACGTCCTGACTTTC. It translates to CASSPQGALTGANVLTF.

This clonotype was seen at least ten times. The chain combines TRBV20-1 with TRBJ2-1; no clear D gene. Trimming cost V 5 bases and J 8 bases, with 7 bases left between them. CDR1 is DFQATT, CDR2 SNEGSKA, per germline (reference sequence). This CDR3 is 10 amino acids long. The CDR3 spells CSAERDEQFF. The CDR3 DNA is TGCAGTGCTGAAAGAGATGAGCAGTTCTTC.

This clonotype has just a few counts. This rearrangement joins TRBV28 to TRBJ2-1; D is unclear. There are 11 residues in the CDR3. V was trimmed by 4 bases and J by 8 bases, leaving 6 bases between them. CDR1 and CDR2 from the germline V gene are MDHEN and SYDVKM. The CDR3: CASSSTYEQFF. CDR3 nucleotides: TGTGCCAGCAGTTCCACCTATGAGCAGTTCTTC.

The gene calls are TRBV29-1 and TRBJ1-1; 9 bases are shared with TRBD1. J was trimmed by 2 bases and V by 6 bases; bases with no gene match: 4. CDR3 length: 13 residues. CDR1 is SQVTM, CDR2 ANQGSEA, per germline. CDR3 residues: CSVGTGINTEAFF. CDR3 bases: TGCAGCGTAGGGACAGGGATAAACACTGAAGCTTTCTTT.

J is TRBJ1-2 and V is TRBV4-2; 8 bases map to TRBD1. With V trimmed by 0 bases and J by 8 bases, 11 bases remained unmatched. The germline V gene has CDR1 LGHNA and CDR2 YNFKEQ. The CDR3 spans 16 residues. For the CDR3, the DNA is TGTGCCAGCAGCCAAGACGGTCTGACAGGGGAGAAGGGCTACACCTTC. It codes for CASSQDGLTGEKGYTF.

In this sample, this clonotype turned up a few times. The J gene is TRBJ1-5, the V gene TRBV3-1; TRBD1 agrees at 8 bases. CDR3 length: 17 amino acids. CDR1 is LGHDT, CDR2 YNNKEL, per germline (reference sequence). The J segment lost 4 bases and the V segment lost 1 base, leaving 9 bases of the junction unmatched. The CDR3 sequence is CASSQARTGRINQPQHF. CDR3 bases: TGTGCCAGCAGCCAAGCCCGGACAGGGAGAATTAATCAGCCCCAGCATTTT.

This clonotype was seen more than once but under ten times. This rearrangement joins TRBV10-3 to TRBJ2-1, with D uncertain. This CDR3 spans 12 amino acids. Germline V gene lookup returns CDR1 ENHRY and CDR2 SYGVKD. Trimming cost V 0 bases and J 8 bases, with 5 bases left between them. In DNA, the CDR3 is TGTGCCATCAGTGAGTCTAGCTATGAGCAGTTCTTC. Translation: CAISESSYEQFF.

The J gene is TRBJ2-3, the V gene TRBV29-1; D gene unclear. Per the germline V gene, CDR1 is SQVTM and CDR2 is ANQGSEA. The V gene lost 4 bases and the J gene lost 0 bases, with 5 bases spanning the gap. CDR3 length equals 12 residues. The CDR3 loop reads CSVVPSTDTQYF. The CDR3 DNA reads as TGCAGCGTTGTGCCTAGCACAGATACGCAGTATTTT.

CDR3 in amino acids: CSATGTSGRAGQFF. The CDR3, as DNA: TGCAGTGCAACCGGGACTAGCGGGAGGGCCGGGCAGTTCTTC. The gene calls are TRBV20-1 and TRBJ2-1; 16 nucleotides align to TRBD2. Germline assignment: CDR1 DFQATT and CDR2 SNEGSKA (reference sequence). The CDR3 extends over 14 amino acids. The ends lost 6 bases at V and 12 bases at J; junction bases unmatched: 8.

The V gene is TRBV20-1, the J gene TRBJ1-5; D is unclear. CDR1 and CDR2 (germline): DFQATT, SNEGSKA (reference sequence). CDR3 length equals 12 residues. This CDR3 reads CSGLNSNQPQHF. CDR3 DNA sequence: TGCAGCGGACTTAATAGCAATCAGCCCCAGCATTTT.

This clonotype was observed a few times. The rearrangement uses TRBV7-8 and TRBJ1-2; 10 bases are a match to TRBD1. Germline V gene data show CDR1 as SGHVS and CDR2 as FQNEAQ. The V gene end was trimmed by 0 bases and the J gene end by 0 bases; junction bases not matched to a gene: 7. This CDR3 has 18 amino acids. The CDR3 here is CASSLAWGQGQANYGYTF. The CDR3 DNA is TGTGCCAGCAGCTTAGCGTGGGGACAGGGGCAAGCTAACTATGGCTACACCTTC.

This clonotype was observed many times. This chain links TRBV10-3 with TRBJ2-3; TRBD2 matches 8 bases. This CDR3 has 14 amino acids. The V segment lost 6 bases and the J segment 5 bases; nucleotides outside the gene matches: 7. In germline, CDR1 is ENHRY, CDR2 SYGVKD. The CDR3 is CAISSGLDGDTQYF. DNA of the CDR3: TGTGCCATCAGCTCGGGACTAGACGGAGATACGCAGTATTTT.

The CDR3 nucleotides are TGCGCCAGCAGCTGGGCCACGGGACAGTACAATGAGCAGTTCTTC. This translates into CASSWATGQYNEQFF. This sequence joins TRBV5-1 and TRBJ2-1; 7 nucleotides align to TRBD1. The V and J ends lost 3 bases and 4 bases, in that order; junction bases with no gene match: 7. CDR3 length equals 15 residues. Germline CDR1 reads SGHRS; CDR2 reads YFSETQ.

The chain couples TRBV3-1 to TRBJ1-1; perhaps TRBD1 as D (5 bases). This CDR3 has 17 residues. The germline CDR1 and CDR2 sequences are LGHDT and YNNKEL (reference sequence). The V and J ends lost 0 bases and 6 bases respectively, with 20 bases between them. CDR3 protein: CASSQEPKARVISEAFF. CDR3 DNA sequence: TGTGCCAGCAGCCAAGAACCCAAGGCCAGGGTAATATCTGAAGCTTTCTTT.

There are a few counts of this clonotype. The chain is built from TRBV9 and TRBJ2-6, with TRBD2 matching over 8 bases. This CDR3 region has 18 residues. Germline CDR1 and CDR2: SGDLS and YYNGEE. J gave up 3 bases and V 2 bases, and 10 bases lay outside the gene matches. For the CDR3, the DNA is TGTGCCAGCAGCGTGGGGGGACTAGTCTCGCTTGGGGCCAACGTCCTGACTTTC. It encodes CASSVGGLVSLGANVLTF.

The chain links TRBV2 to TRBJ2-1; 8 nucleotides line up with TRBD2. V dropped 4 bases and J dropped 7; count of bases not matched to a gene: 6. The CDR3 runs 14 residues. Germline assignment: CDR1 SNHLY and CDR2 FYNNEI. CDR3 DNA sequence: TGTGCCAGCAGTGGAACTAGCGGTGGAAATGAGCAGTTCTTC. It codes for CASSGTSGGNEQFF.

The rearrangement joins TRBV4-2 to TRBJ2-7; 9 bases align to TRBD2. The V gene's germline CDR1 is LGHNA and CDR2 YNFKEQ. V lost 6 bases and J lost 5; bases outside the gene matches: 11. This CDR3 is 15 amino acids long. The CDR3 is CASRDAAGGSDEQYF. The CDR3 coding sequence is TGTGCCAGCAGAGACGCGGCGGGAGGGTCCGACGAGCAGTACTTC.

The DNA of the CDR3 is TGTGCCAGCAGCCGACCCTTCTCCTACAATGAGCAGTTCTTC. It is translated as CASSRPFSYNEQFF. V and J are TRBV14 and TRBJ2-1; D gene unclear. V shed 4 bases and J shed 0 bases, with 7 bases lying between them. The CDR3 has 14 residues. Germline V gives CDR1 SGHDN, CDR2 FVKESK.

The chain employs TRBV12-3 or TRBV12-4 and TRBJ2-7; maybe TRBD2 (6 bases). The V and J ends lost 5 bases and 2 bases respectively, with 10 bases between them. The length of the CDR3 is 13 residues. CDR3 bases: TGTGCCAGCAGTGGAGGGCCTCCCTACGAGCAGTACTTC. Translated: CASSGGPPYEQYF.

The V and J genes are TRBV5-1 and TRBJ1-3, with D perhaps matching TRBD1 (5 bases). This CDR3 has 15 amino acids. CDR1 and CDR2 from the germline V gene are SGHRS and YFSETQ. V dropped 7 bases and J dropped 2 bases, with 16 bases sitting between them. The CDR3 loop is CASRSDGGPGNTIYF. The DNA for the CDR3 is TGCGCCAGCCGATCAGATGGGGGACCTGGAAACACCATATATTTT.

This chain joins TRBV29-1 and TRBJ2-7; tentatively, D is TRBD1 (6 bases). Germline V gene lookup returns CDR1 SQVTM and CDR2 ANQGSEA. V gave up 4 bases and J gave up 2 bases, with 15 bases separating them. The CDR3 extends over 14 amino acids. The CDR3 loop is CSVVSTGSTYEQYF. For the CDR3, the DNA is TGCAGCGTTGTTTCGACAGGTTCTACCTACGAGCAGTACTTC.

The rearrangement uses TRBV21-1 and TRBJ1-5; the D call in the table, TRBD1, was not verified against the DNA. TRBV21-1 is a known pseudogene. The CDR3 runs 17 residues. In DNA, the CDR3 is TGTGCCAGCAGCAAGTTACCGGGACAAAGGAACTATCAGCCCCAGCATTTT. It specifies CASSKLPGQRNYQPQHF.

The CDR3 is CASSLTAGDEQFF. Here the CDR3 DNA reads TGTGCCAGCAGCTTAACCGCGGGGGATGAGCAGTTCTTC. The chain links TRBV7-3 to TRBJ2-1, with 7 nucleotides matching TRBD2. Germline lookup yields CDR1 SGHTA and CDR2 FQGTGA. V trimming: 0 bases; J trimming: 8 bases; junction bases outside the gene matches: 1. CDR3 size: 13 residues. The full variable domain, with the rest looked up from reference TRBV7-3 and TRBJ2-1, is GAGVSQTPSNKVTEKGKYVELRCDPISGHTALYWYRQSLGQGPEFLIYFQGTGAADDSGLPNDRFFAVRPEGSVSTLKIQRTERGDSAVYLCASSLTAGDEQFFGPGTRLTVL.

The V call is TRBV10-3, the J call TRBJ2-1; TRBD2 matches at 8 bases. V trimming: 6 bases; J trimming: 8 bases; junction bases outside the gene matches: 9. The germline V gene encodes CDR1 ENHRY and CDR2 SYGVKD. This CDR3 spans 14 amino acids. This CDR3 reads CAISRPDGRDEQFF. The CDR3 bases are TGTGCCATCAGCCGCCCTGACGGGAGGGATGAGCAGTTCTTC.

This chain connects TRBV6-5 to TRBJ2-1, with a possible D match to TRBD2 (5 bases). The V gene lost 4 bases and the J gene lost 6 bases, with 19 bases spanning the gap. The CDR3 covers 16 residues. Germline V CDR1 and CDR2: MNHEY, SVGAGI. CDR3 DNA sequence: TGTGCCAGCAGTTTATTAATGGGAGAAGGGTTCAATGAGCAGTTCTTC. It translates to CASSLLMGEGFNEQFF.

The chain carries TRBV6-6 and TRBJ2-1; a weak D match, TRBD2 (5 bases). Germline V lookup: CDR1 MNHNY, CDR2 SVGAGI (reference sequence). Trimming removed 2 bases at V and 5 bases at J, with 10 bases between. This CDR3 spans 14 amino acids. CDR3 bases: TGTGCCAGCAGTTACAGCGGACCCAACAATGAGCAGTTCTTC. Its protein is CASSYSGPNNEQFF.

The CDR3 coding sequence is TGTGCCAGCACTCGGACGGCTAGCACAGATACGCAGTATTTT. As protein: CASTRTASTDTQYF. V is TRBV2 and J is TRBJ2-3, with D unclear. The CDR3 extends over 14 amino acids. Germline V gene lookup returns CDR1 SNHLY and CDR2 FYNNEI. The germline V and J ends were trimmed by 7 bases and 0 bases, with 11 bases remaining between them.